This T cell receptor (beta chain) stems from a study of blood T cell repertoires in COVID-19. The germline V gene has CDR1 ENHRY and CDR2 SYGVKD. The germline V and J ends were trimmed by 0 bases and 2 bases, with 11 bases remaining between them. There are 16 residues in the CDR3. Profiling relied on immunoSEQ multiplex PCR, and the TCRdb table lists in-frame clones only, not all of them. The data contain 150,000 to 200,000 clones, around nine tenths of them singletons. V is TRBV10-3 and J is TRBJ1-5; D not resolved. The sample was peripheral blood. The TCR was taken from a man in his 70s with active or convalescent COVID-19. The CDR3 nucleotides read TGTGCCATCAGTGAGTCGAATGCACGGGGCAATCAGCCCCAGCATTTT. The encoded protein is CAISESNARGNQPQHF.